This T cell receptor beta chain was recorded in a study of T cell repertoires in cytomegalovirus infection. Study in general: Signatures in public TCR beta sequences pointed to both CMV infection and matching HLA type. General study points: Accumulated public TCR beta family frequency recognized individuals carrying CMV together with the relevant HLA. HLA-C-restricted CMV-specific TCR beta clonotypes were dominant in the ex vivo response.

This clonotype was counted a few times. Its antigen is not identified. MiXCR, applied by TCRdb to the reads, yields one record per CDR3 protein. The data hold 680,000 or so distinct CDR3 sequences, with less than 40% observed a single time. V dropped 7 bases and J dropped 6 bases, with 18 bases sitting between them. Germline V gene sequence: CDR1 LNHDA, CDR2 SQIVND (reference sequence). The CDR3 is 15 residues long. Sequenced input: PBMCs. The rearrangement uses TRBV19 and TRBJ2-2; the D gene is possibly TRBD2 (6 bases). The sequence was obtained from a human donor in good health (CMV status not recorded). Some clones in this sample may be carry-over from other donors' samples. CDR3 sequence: CASIRRAGYPGELFF. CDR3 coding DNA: TGTGCCAGTATAAGGAGGGCCGGGTACCCCGGGGAGCTGTTTTTT.